The 32 T cell receptor beta chains below were found in one sample sequenced in a study of breast tumors, draining lymph nodes, adjacent tissues. Breast cancer patients provided tissue from their axillary draining lymph nodes. MiXCR was run by TCRdb on the multiplex PCR reads, yielding one entry per CDR3 protein. The table includes some 250,000 distinct CDR3 sequences, under 40% detected once. The sequenced sample consisted of axillary lymph node tissue. The origin of the receptors is a female donor with breast cancer. Some clones in this sample may be carry-over from other donors' samples.

This clonotype showed up many times. The chain employs TRBV10-1 and TRBJ2-7; 7 bases fit TRBD2. Germline trimming cut 7 bases from V and 7 bases from J; bases unmatched to any gene: 10. CDR3 length: 13 amino acids. Germline V gene sequence: CDR1 WNHNN, CDR2 SYGVQD (reference sequence). This CDR3 reads CASTPQRDGEQYF. The CDR3 DNA is TGCGCCAGCACCCCCCAGCGGGACGGGGAGCAGTACTTC.

This clonotype was observed many times. The V gene is TRBV10-3, the J gene TRBJ2-7, with D possibly being TRBD2 (5 bases). The CDR3 spans 12 residues. The ends were cut back, 10 bases at V and 1 base at J, with 11 bases in the middle. Germline assignment: CDR1 ENHRY and CDR2 SYGVKD. The CDR3 bases are TGTGCCACCGGAGGCAGTTCCTACGAGCAGTACTTC. Its protein is CATGGSSYEQYF.

This clonotype came up many times. This sequence joins TRBV6-6 and TRBJ2-7; maybe TRBD1 (6 bases). The CDR3 has 14 amino acids. The germline V gene encodes CDR1 MNHNY and CDR2 SVGAGI (reference sequence). V dropped 6 bases and J dropped 5 bases, with 17 bases sitting between them. The CDR3 is CASRRSRDMNEQYF. In DNA form, the CDR3 reads TGTGCCAGCAGGCGATCCCGGGACATGAACGAGCAGTACTTC.

J is TRBJ2-5 and V is TRBV11-2; 10 bases line up with TRBD1. The CDR3 loop spans 15 amino acids. CDR1 SGHAT and CDR2 FQNNGV come from the germline V gene. V shed 5 bases and J 5 bases; nucleotides not matched to a gene: 8. CDR3: CASSPGQGVAETQYF. Written as DNA, the CDR3 is TGTGCCAGCAGCCCCGGACAGGGGGTGGCGGAGACCCAGTACTTC.

The rearrangement links TRBV2 to TRBJ1-4; TRBD1 aligns across 7 bases. This CDR3 region has 14 residues. Germline CDR1 and CDR2: SNHLY and FYNNEI. V shed 5 bases, J shed 6 bases, and the junction held 6 bases outside the gene matches. The CDR3, as DNA: TGTGCCAGCAGTCGAGACAGGGAGGATGAAAAACTGTTTTTT. Protein product: CASSRDREDEKLFF.

The rearrangement uses TRBV7-8 and TRBJ1-2; D gene ambiguous. Germline CDR1 and CDR2: SGHVS and FQNEAQ. The V and J ends lost 9 bases and 3 bases respectively, with 17 bases between them. The CDR3 runs to 14 residues. CDR3 region: CASTIGVADYGYTF. The CDR3 DNA reads as TGTGCCAGTACCATCGGGGTCGCGGACTATGGCTACACCTTC.

This clonotype was picked up many times. The rearrangement uses TRBV20-1 and TRBJ2-5; D ambiguous. Looked up from germline, CDR1 is DFQATT and CDR2 is SNEGSKA (reference sequence). The CDR3 loop spans 14 amino acids. Between the trimmed V and J ends, which lost 0 bases and 3 bases, there was a span of 11 bases. The CDR3 nucleotides read TGCAGTGCTAGAGATCTGGTAGCCGAAGAGACCCAGTACTTC. Residues: CSARDLVAEETQYF.

In its sample, this clonotype was seen once. This chain connects TRBV20-1 to TRBJ1-5; 9 bases agree with TRBD1. CDR1 DFQATT and CDR2 SNEGSKA come from the germline V gene (reference sequence). The CDR3 totals 14 residues. V gave up 5 bases and J gave up 2 bases; unmatched junction bases: 4. This CDR3 is CSAPRQGGNQPQHF. The CDR3 DNA reads TGCAGTGCTCCCCGACAGGGGGGCAATCAGCCCCAGCATTTT.

This chain uses TRBV20-1 with TRBJ2-7, with 12 bases aligning to TRBD1. The V and J ends lost 3 bases and 5 bases, in that order; junction bases with no gene match: 5. This CDR3 region has 14 residues. The germline V gene has CDR1 DFQATT and CDR2 SNEGSKA (reference sequence). The CDR3 DNA sequence: TGCAGTGCTAGCCTCGGGACAGGGGGCGACGAGCAGTACTTC. Translation gives CSASLGTGGDEQYF.

This chain joins TRBV20-1 and TRBJ1-3; D perhaps matches TRBD1 (6 bases). The CDR3 contains 13 residues. CDR1 DFQATT and CDR2 SNEGSKA come from the germline V gene (reference sequence). The germline V and J ends were trimmed by 6 bases and 0 bases, with 9 bases remaining between them. CDR3 in amino acids: CSAAGHSGNTIYF. DNA of the CDR3: TGCAGTGCCGCGGGACACTCTGGAAACACCATATATTTT.

The gene calls are TRBV9 and TRBJ2-2; D is uncertain. From germline, CDR1 is SGDLS and CDR2 YYNGEE. CDR3 length: 12 residues. Trimming stripped 3 bases from V and 9 bases from J, with 9 bases between. CDR3 nucleotides: TGTGCCAGCAGCGGACGGACCCGGGAGCTGTTTTTT. Translation gives CASSGRTRELFF.

This clonotype was counted many times. Here the CDR3 reads CASSEGTAMIDTQYF. The DNA for the CDR3 is TGTGCCAGCAGTGAGGGGACAGCTATGATAGATACGCAGTATTTT. The chain joins TRBV2 to TRBJ2-3; TRBD1 matches at 7 bases. Germline loops: CDR1 SNHLY, CDR2 FYNNEI. With 3 bases clipped from V and 5 bases from J, the junction kept 8 bases outside the gene matches. The CDR3 extends over 15 amino acids.

This clonotype was recorded at least ten times. The rearrangement links TRBV20-1 to TRBJ2-7, with D possibly TRBD2 on 7 matching bases. Germline V gene data show CDR1 as DFQATT and CDR2 as SNEGSKA (reference sequence). The V end was cut by 3 bases, the J end by 5 bases, with 14 bases between. The CDR3 length is 13 residues. In DNA form, the CDR3 reads TGCAGTGCTAGTCTCCCGGGGGGCCACGAGCAGTACTTC. Translation: CSASLPGGHEQYF.

This clonotype has only a few counts. A much larger clonotype is one base distant, so this may be a read error. V usage is TRBV7-9 and J usage is TRBJ2-2, with D perhaps matching TRBD2 (6 bases). This CDR3 is built from 19 residues. CDR1 is SEHNR, CDR2 FQNEAQ, per germline (reference sequence). CDR3 region: CASSYYGVTGLSNPGELFF. The CDR3 DNA follows: TGTGCCAGCAGCTATTACGGTGTGACGGGACTTTCGAACCCCGGGGAGCTGTTTTTT. The whole variable domain, remainder taken from reference TRBV7-9 and TRBJ2-2, is DTGVSQNPRHKITKRGQNVTFRCDPISEHNRLYWYRQTLGQGPEFLTYFQNEAQLEKSRLLSDRFSAERPKGSFSTLEIQRTEQGDSAMYLCASSYYGVTGLSNPGELFFGEGSRLTVL.

This clonotype was seen ten or more times. Its ends do not fully match the called genes, so a read error is possible. The rearrangement joins TRBV7-7 to TRBJ2-1; D might be TRBD1 (5 bases). This CDR3 spans 13 amino acids. The germline gives CDR1 SSHAT, CDR2 FNYEAQ (reference sequence). Here the CDR3 DNA reads TGTGCTAGCAGCTTACAGGTATGGAATGAGCAGTTCTTC. Translated, it gives CASSLQVWNEQFF.

The chain uses TRBV15 and TRBJ1-4; D uncertain. The length of the CDR3 is 17 residues. V was trimmed by 1 base and J by 3 bases, leaving 15 bases between them. Germline V gives CDR1 LNHNV, CDR2 YYDKDF (reference sequence). CDR3 amino acids: CATSRGTLCCANEKLFF. The CDR3 DNA is TGTGCCACCAGCAGAGGAACCTTGTGTTGCGCTAATGAAAAACTGTTTTTT.

Ten or more counts support this clonotype. The chain employs TRBV7-2 and TRBJ2-5, with D perhaps given as TRBD1 or TRBD2 (5 bases each). Per the germline V gene, CDR1 is SGHTA and CDR2 is FQGNSA. The ends were cut back, 1 base at V and 5 bases at J, with 17 bases in the middle. This CDR3 region has 16 residues. Written as DNA, the CDR3 is TGTGCCAGCAGCTTAGAGGCGGGTCGGGGCCGGGAGACCCAGTACTTC. The encoded protein is CASSLEAGRGRETQYF.

The chain employs TRBV7-9 and TRBJ2-1, with 14 nucleotides matching TRBD2. This CDR3 spans 18 amino acids. Germline V gene data show CDR1 as SEHNR and CDR2 as FQNEAQ (reference sequence). V gave up 1 base and J gave up 5 bases; unmatched junction bases: 7. The CDR3 sequence: CASSLGGTSGRRNNEQFF. Here the CDR3 DNA reads TGTGCCAGCAGCTTAGGGGGGACTAGCGGGAGACGTAACAATGAGCAGTTCTTC.

The rearrangement uses TRBV7-9 and TRBJ1-2, with 10 nucleotides matching TRBD1. After removal of 3 bases from V and 8 bases from J, the junction contained 6 bases not matched to a gene. CDR1 SEHNR and CDR2 FQNEAQ come from the germline V gene (reference sequence). This CDR3 has 14 residues. CDR3 in amino acids: CASSFGQGVSGYTF. The CDR3 DNA reads TGTGCCAGCAGCTTCGGACAGGGGGTTTCAGGCTACACCTTC.

This clonotype was observed many times. V is TRBV20-1 and J is TRBJ2-5; 13 bases are shared with TRBD2. The ends lost 0 bases at V and 9 bases at J; junction bases unmatched: 10. CDR3 length equals 16 residues. CDR1 and CDR2 from the germline V gene are DFQATT and SNEGSKA (reference sequence). CDR3 DNA: TGCAGTGCTAGAGAACGACTAGCGGGGGGCGGTGCGGCCCAGTACTTC. It yields the protein CSARERLAGGGAAQYF.

This clonotype has only a few counts. The chain couples TRBV5-1 to TRBJ1-1, with D unclear. Germline V lookup: CDR1 SGHRS, CDR2 YFSETQ. Trimming pared 4 bases from V and 1 base from J, leaving 5 bases between. This CDR3 is 12 amino acids long. CDR3 coding DNA: TGCGCCAGCAGCCCAGGGAACACTGAAGCTTTCTTT. Protein product: CASSPGNTEAFF.

The chain couples TRBV6-1 to TRBJ2-1; the D is unclear. CDR1 is MNHNS and CDR2 is SASEGT in the germline V gene. The CDR3 length is 16 residues. The V and J ends lost 6 bases and 2 bases respectively, with 17 bases between them. The CDR3 DNA follows: TGTGCCAGCAGCGGATTACGGAATACGGCCTACAATGAGCAGTTCTTC. Translated, it gives CASSGLRNTAYNEQFF.

The table lists this clonotype with many counts. A much more abundant neighbour one base away suggests this may be a read error. This chain links TRBV14 with TRBJ2-1; 8 nucleotides line up with TRBD1. The CDR3 spans 17 residues. The germline V gene has CDR1 SGHDN and CDR2 FVKESK. CDR3 sequence reads: CASSHTVLDRAYTEQFF. The CDR3 coding sequence is TGTGCCAGCAGCCACACGGTCTTGGACAGGGCCTACACTGAGCAGTTCTTC.

This clonotype was seen repeatedly, ten times or more. The V gene is TRBV19, the J gene TRBJ2-7, with D possibly matching TRBD1 (5 bases). Germline V gene lookup returns CDR1 LNHDA and CDR2 SQIVND (reference sequence). V was clipped by 3 bases and J by 4 bases, with 19 bases between them. The CDR3 runs 16 residues. DNA for the CDR3: TGTGCCAGTAGTATGGCTAGGGTCCAGGGTGGGTACGAGCAGTACTTC. Amino acid sequence: CASSMARVQGGYEQYF.

At least ten counts were recorded for this clonotype. The chain links TRBV6-1 to TRBJ2-2, with D uncertain. The germline V gene encodes CDR1 MNHNS and CDR2 SASEGT. The CDR3 has 11 amino acids. V was clipped by 2 bases and J by 9 bases, with 4 bases between them. The CDR3 loop is CASSEFRELFF. In DNA, the CDR3 is TGTGCCAGCAGTGAATTCCGGGAGCTGTTTTTT.

This clonotype was seen ten or more times. This rearrangement joins TRBV11-2 to TRBJ2-1, with 7 positions matching TRBD1. The CDR3 has 15 residues. Unmatched junction bases numbered 6, after V lost 5 bases and J lost 2 bases. The germline CDR1 and CDR2 sequences are SGHAT and FQNNGV. Here the CDR3 DNA reads TGTGCCAGCAGCGTCGACAGGGACCCCTACAATGAGCAGTTCTTC. As protein: CASSVDRDPYNEQFF. Together with reference TRBV11-2 and TRBJ2-1, the CDR3 gives the full variable domain: EAGVAQSPRYKIIEKRQSVAFWCNPISGHATLYWYQQILGQGPKLLIQFQNNGVVDDSQLPKDRFSAERLKGVDSTLKIQPAKLEDSAVYLCASSVDRDPYNEQFFGPGTRLTVL.

The CDR3 DNA follows: TGCAGTGCACCGGGACTAGCGGGAGATGGCACAGATACGCAGTATTTT. Protein: CSAPGLAGDGTDTQYF. The rearrangement uses TRBV20-1 and TRBJ2-3; 14 bases match TRBD2. After removal of 6 bases from V and 1 base from J, the junction contained 6 bases not matched to a gene. Germline-derived CDR1 and CDR2 are DFQATT and SNEGSKA (reference sequence). There are 16 residues in the CDR3.

The V gene is TRBV7-2, the J gene TRBJ2-1, with TRBD2 matching 14 bases. Germline V gene data show CDR1 as SGHTA and CDR2 as FQGNSA. The CDR3 has 14 amino acids. The V segment lost 6 bases and the J segment 9 bases; nucleotides outside the gene matches: 4. CDR3 loop: CASRGTSGRGEQFF. The CDR3, as DNA: TGTGCCAGCAGGGGGACTAGCGGGAGAGGTGAGCAGTTCTTC.

In this sample, this clonotype turned up many times. This chain uses TRBV5-1 with TRBJ2-2, with 7 bases matching TRBD1. Per the germline V gene, CDR1 is SGHRS and CDR2 is YFSETQ. The CDR3 contains 15 residues. After removal of 4 bases from V and 1 base from J, the junction contained 4 bases not matched to a gene. The CDR3 spells CASSTWTGNTGELFF. The CDR3 coding sequence is TGCGCCAGCAGCACCTGGACAGGGAACACCGGGGAGCTGTTTTTT.

This clonotype was seen ten or more times. This chain links TRBV2 with TRBJ2-1, with 8 nucleotides matching TRBD1. CDR3 length: 12 amino acids. In germline, CDR1 is SNHLY, CDR2 FYNNEI. The trim removed 7 bases at V and 8 bases at J, leaving 4 bases unmatched. The CDR3 here is CASIRQGYEQFF. DNA of the CDR3: TGTGCCAGCATCCGACAGGGGTATGAGCAGTTCTTC.

This clonotype was detected only once. CDR3 residues: CASSYVLAGGRAGELFF. CDR3 coding DNA: TGTGCCAGCAGTTACGTCCTAGCGGGGGGTAGGGCCGGGGAGCTGTTTTTT. This chain connects TRBV6-6 to TRBJ2-2; 11 bases fit TRBD2. The V segment lost 2 bases and the J segment 6 bases; nucleotides outside the gene matches: 8. This CDR3 has 17 amino acids. Germline V lookup: CDR1 MNHNY, CDR2 SVGAGI (reference sequence).

As concerns this clonotype: The CDR3 end shows no conserved phenylalanine or tryptophan, and so a read error is likely. The J gene is TRBJ2-3, the V gene TRBV6-4, with D uncertain. CDR1 MRHNA and CDR2 SNTAGT come from the germline V gene. This CDR3 has 16 residues. Trimming pared 3 bases from V and 0 bases from J, leaving 13 bases between. DNA of the CDR3: TGTGCCAGCAGTGAAACGGCCGGATCTAGCACAGATACGCAGTATAAC. This gives the protein CASSETAGSSTDTQYN.